One T cell receptor beta chain is described in this entry. These data originate in a study of CD8 T cells in Susac syndrome. When the RNA was reverse transcribed, random hexamers were used with an input of 0.5 to 1 ug. TCRdb recomputed calls from the immunoSEQ multiplex PCR reads with MiXCR, one row per CDR3 protein. The sample carries 170,000 or so distinct CDR3 sequences, approximately 94% recorded once. V lost 2 bases to trimming and J lost 0 bases, with 17 bases between them. This CDR3 is 18 amino acids long. Germline-derived CDR1 and CDR2 are LGHNA and YSLEER. Sequenced material: CD4+ T cells from PBMCs. V gene TRBV4-3 combines with J gene TRBJ2-1; D possibly matches TRBD1 or TRBD2 (5 bases each). The receptor was isolated from a human donor with Susac syndrome. CDR3: CASSQKLDGTLSYNEQFF. Here the CDR3 DNA reads TGCGCCAGCAGCCAAAAACTCGACGGGACCCTCTCCTACAATGAGCAGTTCTTC.